Presented here are 26 T cell receptor beta chains from one specimen sequenced in a study of identifying expanded T cells in peripheral blood. Repertoires were generated with immunoSEQ multiplex PCR, while TCRdb's copy carries only in-frame clones and drops some. Among about 52,000 clones, 70% to 85% were seen once, and the ten largest hold about 15%. Sequenced: blood. These receptors were collected from a person aged 18 to 70 in good health.

The CDR3 protein is CASSWGRGGEYGYTF. The CDR3 bases are TGCGCCAGCAGCTGGGGCAGGGGAGGGGAATATGGCTACACCTTC. The chain has TRBV5-1 and TRBJ1-2; a weak D match, TRBD1 (6 bases). Germline CDR1 SGHRS, CDR2 YFSETQ. CDR3 length: 15 amino acids. The V end was cut by 3 bases, the J end by 5 bases, with 17 bases between.

The V call is TRBV15, the J call TRBJ1-6, with D possibly TRBD1 on 6 matching bases. The CDR3 contains 14 residues. Germline loops: CDR1 LNHNV, CDR2 YYDKDF (reference sequence). Trimming took off 4 bases at V and 9 bases at J, with 13 bases between the two ends. The CDR3 protein is CATSNRQTGSPLHF. In DNA form, the CDR3 reads TGTGCCACCAGCAATAGACAGACAGGTTCACCCCTCCACTTT.

The chain links TRBV10-2 to TRBJ2-3; possible D gene TRBD1, 5 bases. Per germline, CDR1 WSHSY and CDR2 SAAADI. There are 12 residues in the CDR3. V lost 5 bases and J lost 11, with 14 bases in between. The CDR3 DNA follows: TGCGCCAGCAGTCTACTGGGGCGTGGGCAGTATTTT. It yields the protein CASSLLGRGQYF.

The chain is built from TRBV4-1 and TRBJ2-3; TRBD2 is a possible D gene (6 bases). The CDR3 is 16 amino acids. CDR1 and CDR2 (germline): MGHRA, YSYEKL. The V end lost 0 bases, the J end lost 1 base, and 11 bases lay between the germline ends. For the CDR3, the DNA is TGCGCCAGCAGCCAAGATCTTAGCGGAGGCACAGATACGCAGTATTTT. This sequence encodes CASSQDLSGGTDTQYF.

This chain links TRBV5-6 with TRBJ1-1; no clear D. Germline V gives CDR1 SGHDT, CDR2 YYEEEE. V gave up 2 bases and J gave up 6 bases, with 14 bases separating them. This CDR3 has 14 residues. The CDR3 protein is CASSLDPGSAEAFF. The CDR3 DNA reads TGTGCCAGCAGCTTAGATCCGGGTAGCGCTGAAGCTTTCTTT.

The chain couples TRBV11-3 to TRBJ2-1; 11 bases map to TRBD2. Trimming took 7 bases from V and 6 from J; bases not matched to a gene: 8. The germline gives CDR1 SGHNT, CDR2 YENEEA. The CDR3 length is 15 residues. DNA for the CDR3: TGTGCCAGCACGTCCGGGACTAGCGGTTCCAATGAGCAGTTCTTC. Amino acids: CASTSGTSGSNEQFF.

This sequence joins TRBV19 and TRBJ1-4; D remains ambiguous. The ends were cut back, 6 bases at V and 0 bases at J, with 11 bases in the middle. The CDR3 is made up of 15 amino acids. The germline gives CDR1 LNHDA, CDR2 SQIVND (reference sequence). The chain's CDR3 is CASSTRRATNEKLFF. The CDR3 DNA reads TGTGCCAGTAGCACGCGTCGGGCAACTAATGAAAAACTGTTTTTT.

J is TRBJ1-2 and V is TRBV6-5, with no clear D. V dropped 4 bases and J dropped 1 base, with 13 bases sitting between them. This CDR3 has 15 amino acids. Germline V lookup: CDR1 MNHEY, CDR2 SVGAGI. The CDR3 is CASSSQPGINYGYTF. The CDR3 bases are TGTGCCAGCAGTTCCCAACCCGGTATTAACTATGGCTACACCTTC.

The chain carries TRBV2 and TRBJ1-2; 7 positions match TRBD1. The CDR3 is made up of 13 amino acids. After removal of 11 bases from V and 4 bases from J, the junction contained 10 bases not matched to a gene. From germline, CDR1 is SNHLY and CDR2 FYNNEI. The CDR3 coding sequence is TGTGCCGGACAGACAGGGCCGGTCTATGGCTACACCTTC. Its translation is CAGQTGPVYGYTF.

The chain joins TRBV7-2 to TRBJ2-7, with 10 bases lining up with TRBD2. V was clipped by 3 bases and J by 10 bases; unmatched bases: 12. The CDR3 is 15 amino acids. The germline V gene has CDR1 SGHTA and CDR2 FQGNSA. The CDR3 region has the DNA TGTGCCAGCAGCTTCTCAGCGGGAGGGCCGACGAGACAGTACTTC. It codes for CASSFSAGGPTRQYF. Full variable domain (missing parts from reference TRBV7-2 and TRBJ2-7): GAGVSQSPSNKVTEKGKDVELRCDPISGHTALYWYRQSLGQGLEFLIYFQGNSAPDKSGLPSDRFSAERTGGSVSTLTIQRTQQEDSAVYLCASSFSAGGPTRQYFGPGTRLTVT.

The count of this clone is one. The chain recombines TRBV6-5 with TRBJ2-5; D is tentatively TRBD1 or TRBD2 (5 bases each). The CDR3 spans 14 residues. Germline-derived CDR1 and CDR2 are MNHEY and SVGAGI. The V end was cut by 4 bases, the J end by 5 bases, with 14 bases between. The CDR3 DNA reads TGTGCCAGCAGTTTTATGGGGGTAATGGAGACCCAGTACTTC. This gives the protein CASSFMGVMETQYF.

The chain uses TRBV28 and TRBJ1-3; 9 bases are a match to TRBD1. This CDR3 is built from 16 residues. Trimming at V came to 5 bases and at J to 0 bases, leaving 5 bases not matched to a gene. Germline values: CDR1 MDHEN, CDR2 SYDVKM. The CDR3 loop reads CASSPRTGASGNTIYF. As DNA, the CDR3 is TGTGCCAGCAGTCCTAGGACAGGGGCCTCTGGAAACACCATATATTTT.

In this sample, this clone turned up once. The chain recombines TRBV11-2 with TRBJ2-3; D not resolved. From germline, CDR1 is SGHAT and CDR2 FQNNGV. Between the trimmed V and J ends, which lost 1 base and 3 bases, there was a span of 8 bases. The length of the CDR3 is 14 residues. The CDR3 reads CASSLGGRTDTQYF. CDR3 sequence (DNA): TGTGCCAGCAGCTTAGGCGGTCGGACAGATACGCAGTATTTT.

This chain connects TRBV5-1 to TRBJ2-5, with 7 bases matching TRBD2. CDR1 is SGHRS, CDR2 YFSETQ, per germline. The CDR3 has 15 residues. Trimming removed 7 bases from V and 3 bases from J; junction bases left unmatched: 12. The chain's CDR3 is CASASGGRGEETQYF. Here the CDR3 DNA reads TGCGCCAGCGCCTCGGGGGGTCGGGGTGAAGAGACCCAGTACTTC.

The chain links TRBV6-6 to TRBJ1-2, with D perhaps matching TRBD1 (5 bases). The germline V gene has CDR1 MNHNY and CDR2 SVGAGI (reference sequence). V was clipped by 11 bases and J by 2 bases, with 9 bases between them. The CDR3 totals 11 residues. The CDR3 region has the DNA TGTGCCGGGGGGGGGAACTATGGCTACACCTTC. Translation gives CAGGGNYGYTF.

There are a few counts of this clone. The rearrangement joins TRBV4-2 to TRBJ2-7; the D is unclear. The V end lost 4 bases, the J end lost 0 bases, and 13 bases lay between the germline ends. Germline V lookup: CDR1 LGHNA, CDR2 YNFKEQ. The CDR3 runs 15 residues. Here the CDR3 DNA reads TGTGCCAGCAGCCCGTATCGTAGGAGCTCCTACGAGCAGTACTTC. Translated: CASSPYRRSSYEQYF.

The chain has TRBV30 and TRBJ2-1; D ambiguous. The V end was cut by 4 bases, the J end by 5 bases, with 18 bases between. The CDR3 is made up of 15 amino acids. Germline values: CDR1 GTSNPN, CDR2 SVGIG (reference sequence). DNA for the CDR3: TGTGCCTGGAACCTGGGGTTGGGTAAGAACAATGAGCAGTTCTTC. It yields the protein CAWNLGLGKNNEQFF. The full variable domain, completed using reference TRBV30 and TRBJ2-1, is SQTIHQWPATLVQPVGSPLSLECTVEGTSNPNLYWYRQAAGRGLQLLFYSVGIGQISSEVPQNLSASRPQDRQFILSSKKLLLSDSGFYLCAWNLGLGKNNEQFFGPGTRLTVL.

The chain carries TRBV6-4 and TRBJ2-6; D is perhaps TRBD2 (5 bases). Germline values: CDR1 MRHNA, CDR2 SNTAGT. The germline V and J ends were trimmed by 0 bases and 0 bases, with 6 bases remaining between them. The CDR3 spans 16 residues. The CDR3 DNA is TGTGCCAGCAGTGACTCGAGCGGCTCTGGGGCCAACGTCCTGACTTTC. It codes for CASSDSSGSGANVLTF.

The CDR3 loop is CASSPGTGGNQPQHF. The CDR3 DNA sequence: TGTGCCAGCAGTCCCGGGACAGGGGGCAATCAGCCCCAGCATTTT. V and J are TRBV2 and TRBJ1-5; 10 bases fit TRBD1. The CDR3 covers 15 residues. V shed 5 bases and J 2 bases; nucleotides not matched to a gene: 3. The V gene's germline CDR1 is SNHLY and CDR2 FYNNEI. Full variable domain (rest looked up from reference TRBV2 and TRBJ1-5): EPEVTQTPSHQVTQMGQEVILRCVPISNHLYFYWYRQILGQKVEFLVSFYNNEISEKSEIFDDQFSVERPDGSNFTLKIRSTKLEDSAMYFCASSPGTGGNQPQHFGDGTRLSIL.

The genes are TRBV4-3 and TRBJ2-1; maybe TRBD2 (6 bases). Germline V gene data show CDR1 as LGHNA and CDR2 as YSLEER. V dropped 1 base and J dropped 7 bases, with 14 bases sitting between them. The CDR3 spans 15 residues. CDR3: CASSQAGNSGNEQFF. CDR3 nucleotides: TGCGCCAGCAGCCAAGCGGGTAATAGCGGTAATGAGCAGTTCTTC.

The chain employs TRBV5-1 and TRBJ2-2, with TRBD1 matching 7 bases. CDR1 and CDR2 from the germline V gene are SGHRS and YFSETQ. This CDR3 comprises 14 residues. J was trimmed by 3 bases and V by 1 base; bases with no gene match: 0. The CDR3 region is CASSLTGDTGELFF. DNA for the CDR3: TGCGCCAGCAGCTTGACAGGGGACACCGGGGAGCTGTTTTTT.

The chain employs TRBV6-5 and TRBJ1-1; D might be TRBD1 (6 bases). In germline, CDR1 is MNHEY, CDR2 SVGAGI. CDR3 length: 14 amino acids. Trimming removed 8 bases at V and 12 bases at J, with 25 bases between. CDR3 coding DNA: TGTGCCAGCTGCAGAACAGGGCAGTCCCTCGGAACTTTCTTT. The encoded protein is CASCRTGQSLGTFF.

This clone is deemed medium-sized. The V and J genes are TRBV6-5 and TRBJ2-5, with D perhaps matching TRBD2 (5 bases). The CDR3 contains 14 residues. Looked up from germline, CDR1 is MNHEY and CDR2 is SVGAGI. The V end was cut by 5 bases, the J end by 0 bases, with 10 bases between. The CDR3 spells CASSSGTYQETQYF. The CDR3 region has the DNA TGTGCCAGCAGTAGCGGAACGTACCAAGAGACCCAGTACTTC.

This clone was counted between two and nine times. The chain couples TRBV30 to TRBJ2-7; D is ambiguous. This CDR3 has 15 residues. Germline assignment: CDR1 GTSNPN and CDR2 SVGIG (reference sequence). V lost 5 bases, J lost 2 bases, and 19 bases lay in between. CDR3 amino acids: CAWAIQILLPYEQYV. CDR3 sequence (DNA): TGTGCCTGGGCGATACAGATTCTCCTTCCCTACGAGCAGTACGTC.

The gene calls are TRBV10-3 and TRBJ2-1, with 7 positions matching TRBD2. Germline assignment: CDR1 ENHRY and CDR2 SYGVKD. The CDR3 is made up of 12 amino acids. V gave up 4 bases and J gave up 9 bases; unmatched junction bases: 3. DNA of the CDR3: TGTGCCATCAGTGTTCCTAGCGGTGAGCAGTTCTTC. Its protein is CAISVPSGEQFF.

This clone was seen a handful of times. The chain employs TRBV7-2 and TRBJ1-2, with D hard to call. The CDR3 runs to 15 residues. Between the trimmed V and J ends, which lost 5 bases and 0 bases, there was a span of 13 bases. Germline V lookup: CDR1 SGHTA, CDR2 FQGNSA. Here the CDR3 DNA reads TGTGCCAGCAGCCCGAGCCGGTTAGCTAACTATGGCTACACCTTC. Protein: CASSPSRLANYGYTF.